The 10 T cell receptor beta chains below all came from one sample that was sequenced in a study of blood T cell repertoires in COVID-19. The assay was immunoSEQ multiplex PCR, and TCRdb's table has in-frame clones only and misses some. The sample gives 220,000 or so clones, 86% of which show up once; roughly 10% is in the top ten. The specimen sequenced was peripheral blood. The origin of the receptors is a woman between 50 and 59 years old with COVID-19, enrolled during active disease.

CDR3 DNA: TGTGCCAGCAGTCCCTATGGGTCGGGGAACCCCGAGAGACAAGAGACCCAGTACTTC. This gives the protein CASSPYGSGNPERQETQYF. J is TRBJ2-5 and V is TRBV6-6; a weak D match, TRBD2 (5 bases). The CDR3 runs 19 residues. V dropped 5 bases and J dropped 2 bases, with 27 bases sitting between them. Germline CDR1 and CDR2: MNHNY and SVGAGI (reference sequence).

The V and J genes are TRBV7-8 and TRBJ1-5, with 10 bases aligning to TRBD1. Germline V gene sequence: CDR1 SGHVS, CDR2 FQNEAQ. The CDR3 is made up of 15 amino acids. Trimming cost V 5 bases and J 5 bases; bases outside gene matches: 6. CDR3 sequence reads: CASSAPGQGHQPQHF. The CDR3 nucleotides read TGTGCCAGCAGCGCCCCGGGACAGGGGCATCAGCCCCAGCATTTT.

The chain carries TRBV28 and TRBJ1-5; 7 bases fit TRBD1. V gave up 4 bases and J gave up 3 bases; unmatched junction bases: 6. The germline V gene has CDR1 MDHEN and CDR2 SYDVKM. The CDR3 loop spans 15 amino acids. The CDR3 region is CASSWGDRDNQPQHF. For the CDR3, the DNA is TGTGCCAGCAGTTGGGGGGACAGAGACAATCAGCCCCAGCATTTT.

The chain uses TRBV30 and TRBJ2-1, with unresolved D. This CDR3 is 12 amino acids long. Germline V gene data show CDR1 as GTSNPN and CDR2 as SVGIG (reference sequence). The germline V and J ends were trimmed by 0 bases and 7 bases, with 7 bases remaining between them. The CDR3 DNA follows: TGTGCCTGGAGTGTGGCGAGGAATGAGCAGTTCTTC. The encoded protein is CAWSVARNEQFF.

The chain combines TRBV24-1 with TRBJ1-2; D is ambiguous. CDR3 length: 19 residues. Germline V gene data show CDR1 as KGHDR and CDR2 as SFDVKD. Trimming removed 3 bases from V and 7 bases from J, with 29 bases in between. CDR3 sequence reads: CATSDPGHWMGRKESGYTF. CDR3 sequence (DNA): TGTGCCACCAGTGATCCCGGTCATTGGATGGGCAGGAAAGAATCTGGCTACACCTTC.

The CDR3 nucleotides are TGTGCCAGCAGCTTAGCCGGGGGGGTTGAGCAGTTCTTC. Translating it yields CASSLAGGVEQFF. V is TRBV7-2 and J is TRBJ2-1, with TRBD2 matching over 8 bases. J gave up 9 bases and V 0 bases, and 1 base lay outside the gene matches. The germline V gene encodes CDR1 SGHTA and CDR2 FQGNSA. The CDR3 spans 13 residues.

The V and J genes are TRBV11-2 and TRBJ2-3; no reliable D call. Between the trimmed V and J ends, which lost 2 bases and 0 bases, there was a span of 3 bases. This CDR3 is 13 amino acids long. CDR1 is SGHAT, CDR2 FQNNGV, per germline. CDR3 sequence reads: CASSLSSTDTQYF. The DNA for the CDR3 is TGTGCCAGCAGCTTATCTAGCACAGATACGCAGTATTTT.

As to this clone: Other DNA sequences from this sample encode an identical CDR3 as well. The J gene is TRBJ2-6, the V gene TRBV12-5; 7 bases align to TRBD1. The CDR3 is made up of 17 amino acids. Germline V lookup: CDR1 LGHNT, CDR2 FRNRAP. J was trimmed by 0 bases and V by 1 base; bases with no gene match: 3. CDR3 sequence (DNA): TGTGCTAGTGGTTTGGGGCAGGGGGTCTCTGGGGCCAACGTCCTGACTTTC. Protein product: CASGLGQGVSGANVLTF.

The gene calls are TRBV19 and TRBJ1-6; D is perhaps TRBD1 (6 bases). CDR1 is LNHDA, CDR2 SQIVND, per germline (reference sequence). The CDR3 sequence is 18 residues long. Trimming took 2 bases from V and 5 from J, leaving 19 bases between them. The CDR3 DNA reads TGTGCCAGTAGTATATATTTGGGGGGGGCGTCGGATAATTCACCCCTCCACTTT. Protein: CASSIYLGGASDNSPLHF.

This chain joins TRBV6-1 and TRBJ2-7; possibly TRBD1 for D (6 bases). Germline V lookup: CDR1 MNHNS, CDR2 SASEGT. Trimming took 3 bases from V and 3 from J, leaving 21 bases between them. The CDR3 consists of 17 residues. The CDR3 coding sequence is TGTGCCAGCAGTGACCCCGCGAGGTGGGGGCACGACTACGAGCAGTACGTC. Translated: CASSDPARWGHDYEQYV.